The source of this T cell receptor (beta chain) is a study of PD-1 blockade in classical Hodgkin lymphoma. CDR1 is LNHDA and CDR2 is SQIVND in the germline V gene (reference sequence). The CDR3 has 13 amino acids. V lost 3 bases and J 6 bases, leaving 11 bases between the germline ends. Profiled with immunoSEQ multiplex PCR; TCRdb holds only in-frame clones, not every one. The sample has 20,000 to 25,000 clones, about 80% seen once. Every patient relapsed after autologous stem cell transplantation, and brentuximab vedotin exposure varied. This specimen consisted of peripheral blood mononuclear cells (PBMCs), obtained before the second cycle of nivolumab. The chain employs TRBV19 and TRBJ1-2; tentatively, D is TRBD1 (5 bases). The clonotype originates from a human donor with classical Hodgkin lymphoma. CDR3 bases: TGTGCCAGTAGTATCGGGGGTAGGGATGGCTACACCTTC. This translates into CASSIGGRDGYTF.